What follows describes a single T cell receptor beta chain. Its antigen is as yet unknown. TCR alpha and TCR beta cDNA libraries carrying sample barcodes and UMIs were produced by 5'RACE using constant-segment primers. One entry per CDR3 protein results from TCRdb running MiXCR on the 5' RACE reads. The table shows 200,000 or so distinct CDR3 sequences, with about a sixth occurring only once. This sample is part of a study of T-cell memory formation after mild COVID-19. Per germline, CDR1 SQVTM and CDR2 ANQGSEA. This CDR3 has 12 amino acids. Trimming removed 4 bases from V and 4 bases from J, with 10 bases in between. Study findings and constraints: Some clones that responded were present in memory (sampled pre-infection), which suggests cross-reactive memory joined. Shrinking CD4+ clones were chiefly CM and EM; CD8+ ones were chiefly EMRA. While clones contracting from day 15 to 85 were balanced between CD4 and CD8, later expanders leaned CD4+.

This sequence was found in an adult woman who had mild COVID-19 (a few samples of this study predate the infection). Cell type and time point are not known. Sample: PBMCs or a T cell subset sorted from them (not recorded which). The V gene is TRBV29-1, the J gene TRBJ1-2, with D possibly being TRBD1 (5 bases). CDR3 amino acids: CSVGLGGYGYTF. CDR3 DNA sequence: TGCAGCGTTGGGTTGGGGGGCTATGGCTACACCTTC.